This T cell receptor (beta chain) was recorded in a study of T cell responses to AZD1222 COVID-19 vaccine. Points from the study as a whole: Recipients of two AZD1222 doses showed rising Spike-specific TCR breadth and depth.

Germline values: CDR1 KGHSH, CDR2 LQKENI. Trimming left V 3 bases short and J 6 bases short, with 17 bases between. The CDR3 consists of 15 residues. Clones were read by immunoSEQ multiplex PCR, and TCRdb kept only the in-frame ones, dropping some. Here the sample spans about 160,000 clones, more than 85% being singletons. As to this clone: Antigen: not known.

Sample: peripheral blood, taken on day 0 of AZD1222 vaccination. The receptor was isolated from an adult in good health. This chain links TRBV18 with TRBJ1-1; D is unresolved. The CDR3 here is CASSPKVITLAEAFF. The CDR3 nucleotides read TGTGCCAGCTCACCGAAGGTAATAACACTCGCTGAAGCTTTCTTT.